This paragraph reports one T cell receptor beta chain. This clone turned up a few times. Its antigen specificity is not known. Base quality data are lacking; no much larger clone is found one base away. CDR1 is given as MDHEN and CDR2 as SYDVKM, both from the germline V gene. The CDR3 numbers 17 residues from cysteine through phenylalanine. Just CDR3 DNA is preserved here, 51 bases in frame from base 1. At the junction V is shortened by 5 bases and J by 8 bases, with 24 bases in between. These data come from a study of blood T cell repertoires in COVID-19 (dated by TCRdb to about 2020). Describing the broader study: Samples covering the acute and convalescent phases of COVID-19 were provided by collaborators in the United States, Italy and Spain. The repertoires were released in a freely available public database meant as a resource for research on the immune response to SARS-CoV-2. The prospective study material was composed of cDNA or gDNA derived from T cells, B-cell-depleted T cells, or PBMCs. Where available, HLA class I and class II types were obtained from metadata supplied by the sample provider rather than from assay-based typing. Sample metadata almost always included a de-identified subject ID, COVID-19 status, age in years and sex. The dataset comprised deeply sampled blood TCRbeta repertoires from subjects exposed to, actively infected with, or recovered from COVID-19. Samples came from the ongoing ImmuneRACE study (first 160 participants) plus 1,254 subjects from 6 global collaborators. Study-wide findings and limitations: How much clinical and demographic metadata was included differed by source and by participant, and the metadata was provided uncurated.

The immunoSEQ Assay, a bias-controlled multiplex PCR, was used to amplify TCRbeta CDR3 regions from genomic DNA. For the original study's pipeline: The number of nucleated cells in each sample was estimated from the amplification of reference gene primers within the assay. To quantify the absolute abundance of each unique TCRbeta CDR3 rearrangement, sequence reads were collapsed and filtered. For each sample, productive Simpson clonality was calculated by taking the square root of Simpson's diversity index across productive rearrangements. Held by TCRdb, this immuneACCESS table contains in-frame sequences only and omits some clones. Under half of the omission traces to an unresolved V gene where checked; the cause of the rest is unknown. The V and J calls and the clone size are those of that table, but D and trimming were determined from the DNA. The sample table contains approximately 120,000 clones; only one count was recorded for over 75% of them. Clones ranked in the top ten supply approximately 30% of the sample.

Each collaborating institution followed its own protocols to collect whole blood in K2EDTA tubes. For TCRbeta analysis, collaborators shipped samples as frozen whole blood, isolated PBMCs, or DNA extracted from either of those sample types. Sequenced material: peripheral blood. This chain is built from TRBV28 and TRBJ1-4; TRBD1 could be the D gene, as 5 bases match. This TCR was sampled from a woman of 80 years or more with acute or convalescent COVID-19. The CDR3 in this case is CASSPGDLPAGREKLFF. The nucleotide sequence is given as TGTGCCAGCAGTCCTGGGGACCTCCCGGCGGGGAGGGAAAAACTGTTTTTT.